This paragraph reports one TCR beta chain. This CDR3 spans 17 amino acids. With 4 bases removed from V and 0 bases from J, the gap between germline ends came to 16 bases. Per the germline V gene, CDR1 is MDHEN and CDR2 is SYDVKM. The data were taken from a study of blood T cell repertoires in COVID-19. Study details: Sites in the United States, Italy and Spain provided acute and convalescent COVID-19 samples. Nucleic acid was either cDNA or gDNA, and it came from T cells, B-cell-depleted T cells, or PBMCs.

Original processing methods: Estimation of nucleated cell counts was performed using reference gene primer amplification. Here immunoSEQ multiplex PCR was the method, and the copy in TCRdb shows in-frame clones only, minus some. V and J calls and clone size follow that table, whereas D and trimming were derived from the DNA. The sample yields about 250,000 clones, roughly nine tenths seen once. The chain couples TRBV28 to TRBJ1-5; possible D gene TRBD1, 6 bases. The sequence derives from a woman in her fifties or sixties who had recovered from COVID-19. The sequenced sample consisted of peripheral blood. Here the CDR3 reads CASSSTTGSYSNQPQHF. The CDR3 coding sequence is TGTGCCAGCAGTTCTACGACAGGTAGCTATAGCAATCAGCCCCAGCATTTT.